Shown below are 30 T cell receptor beta chains from a single sample sequenced in a study of T cell responses to AZD1222 COVID-19 vaccine. Produced via immunoSEQ multiplex PCR; TCRdb's table is partial and in-frame only. In the table there are about 140,000 clones, 89% of which are singletons. The sequenced sample was peripheral blood, obtained on day 0 of AZD1222 vaccination. The origin of the receptors is an adult in good health.

The chain employs TRBV29-1 and TRBJ1-1; D remains unclear. The V end lost 4 bases, the J end lost 6 bases, and 9 bases lay between the germline ends. Germline V gene data show CDR1 as SQVTM and CDR2 as ANQGSEA. This CDR3 spans 11 amino acids. The DNA for the CDR3 is TGCAGCGTTGGGAGGAGCGCTGAAGCTTTCTTT. Translating gives CSVGRSAEAFF.

The sample holds a few counts of this clone. This rearrangement joins TRBV4-1 to TRBJ2-5, with 7 bases fitting TRBD2. The CDR3 length is 17 residues. V gave up 0 bases and J gave up 1 base; unmatched junction bases: 8. The germline V gene has CDR1 MGHRA and CDR2 YSYEKL. CDR3 residues: CASSQEPSGDSQETQYF. Written as DNA, the CDR3 is TGCGCCAGCAGCCAAGAGCCCAGCGGGGACTCCCAAGAGACCCAGTACTTC.

The chain recombines TRBV29-1 with TRBJ2-3; D might be TRBD1 (5 bases). The CDR3 length is 13 residues. V gave up 6 bases and J gave up 4 bases, with 14 bases separating them. The germline gives CDR1 SQVTM, CDR2 ANQGSEA. The CDR3 loop reads CSVVGGAADTQYF. The CDR3 bases are TGCAGCGTGGTCGGTGGGGCTGCAGATACGCAGTATTTT.

The rearrangement links TRBV30 to TRBJ1-3; D call uncertain. V was trimmed by 1 base and J by 1 base, leaving 8 bases between them. This CDR3 has 14 amino acids. Germline CDR1 reads GTSNPN; CDR2 reads SVGIG (reference sequence). CDR3: CAWSGGLSGNTIYF. CDR3 DNA sequence: TGTGCCTGGAGTGGCGGCTTATCTGGAAACACCATATATTTT.

The chain is built from TRBV19 and TRBJ1-1; D gene unclear. The CDR3 is 13 residues long. Germline V CDR1 and CDR2: LNHDA, SQIVND (reference sequence). Trimming took off 1 base at V and 3 bases at J, with 6 bases between the two ends. The CDR3 spells CASSIAGYTEAFF. CDR3 DNA: TGTGCCAGTAGTATAGCGGGATACACTGAAGCTTTCTTT.

This chain uses TRBV6-5 with TRBJ1-3; D gene unclear. Trimming shortened V by 6 bases and J by 5 bases, and 8 bases separated the two germline ends. The CDR3 sequence is 12 residues long. Germline CDR1 is MNHEY and CDR2 is SVGAGI. The CDR3 DNA reads as TGTGCCAGCAGCCCGAGTAGAAACACCATATATTTT. This sequence encodes CASSPSRNTIYF.

This chain joins TRBV12-3 or TRBV12-4 and TRBJ1-4, with 8 bases lining up with TRBD1. CDR3 length equals 13 residues. V was pared by 5 bases and J by 7 bases, with 3 bases of the junction left unmatched. Here the CDR3 reads CASSQGAGEKLFF. CDR3 nucleotides: TGTGCCAGCAGTCAGGGGGCTGGTGAAAAACTGTTTTTT.

The rearrangement uses TRBV18 and TRBJ2-4; 7 bases map to TRBD1. Germline V gene data show CDR1 as KGHSH and CDR2 as LQKENI. The CDR3 loop spans 14 amino acids. Unmatched junction bases numbered 8, after V lost 6 bases and J lost 6 bases. CDR3 nucleotides: TGTGCCAGCTCCCTCGACAGGGTTGCAAACATTCAGTACTTC. Translating gives CASSLDRVANIQYF.

This clone showed up just a few times. V is TRBV9 and J is TRBJ1-1; D possibly corresponds to TRBD1 (5 bases). Germline V gene sequence: CDR1 SGDLS, CDR2 YYNGEE. The length of the CDR3 is 14 residues. V lost 2 bases and J lost 1, with 9 bases in between. The CDR3: CASSVDRRNTEAFF. The CDR3 DNA sequence: TGTGCCAGCAGCGTCGACAGACGGAACACTGAAGCTTTCTTT.

This clone appeared once. This chain links TRBV7-8 with TRBJ1-2, with 9 bases identical to TRBD1. Germline V gives CDR1 SGHVS, CDR2 FQNEAQ. This CDR3 comprises 14 residues. V dropped 5 bases and J dropped 5; count of bases not matched to a gene: 6. CDR3 residues: CASSAKTGGYGYTF. CDR3 DNA: TGTGCCAGCAGCGCAAAGACAGGGGGGTATGGCTACACCTTC.

The chain joins TRBV7-2 to TRBJ1-2, with TRBD1 identical over 7 bases. V dropped 5 bases and J dropped 8; count of bases not matched to a gene: 14. Germline assignment: CDR1 SGHTA and CDR2 FQGNSA. This CDR3 region has 15 residues. CDR3 protein: CASSPRLVRGLGYTF. The CDR3 nucleotides are TGTGCCAGCAGCCCCCGATTGGTCAGGGGGTTGGGCTACACCTTC.

The gene calls are TRBV9 and TRBJ1-6; 8 bases agree with TRBD1. Germline values: CDR1 SGDLS, CDR2 YYNGEE. V was clipped by 4 bases and J by 9 bases; unmatched bases: 9. The CDR3 has 15 amino acids. The CDR3 loop reads CASSSQDRAGSPLHF. The DNA for the CDR3 is TGTGCCAGCAGCTCACAGGACAGGGCGGGTTCACCCCTCCACTTT.

This chain links TRBV18 with TRBJ1-5, with D unresolved. CDR1 and CDR2 (germline): KGHSH, LQKENI. Trimming removed 3 bases at V and 6 bases at J, with 9 bases between. The CDR3 contains 13 residues. The CDR3 region is CASSPKESQPQHF. The CDR3 nucleotides are TGTGCCAGCTCACCCAAAGAGAGTCAGCCCCAGCATTTT.

CDR3 DNA: TGTGCCAGCAGTTCCCGAGGTACAGCTAGCAATCAGCCCCAGCATTTT. Translating gives CASSSRGTASNQPQHF. The V call is TRBV28, the J call TRBJ1-5; D not resolved. V lost 4 bases and J lost 0, with 13 bases in between. The CDR3 is 16 amino acids. In germline, CDR1 is MDHEN, CDR2 SYDVKM.

The CDR3 spells CASTLPGQGNYGYTF. CDR3 nucleotide sequence: TGTGCCAGCACCCTTCCGGGACAGGGGAACTATGGCTACACCTTC. The chain combines TRBV28 with TRBJ1-2, with 10 bases aligning to TRBD1. From germline, CDR1 is MDHEN and CDR2 SYDVKM. V was pared by 7 bases and J by 2 bases, with 7 bases of the junction left unmatched. CDR3 length: 15 residues.

This clone has a single count. The chain employs TRBV5-6 and TRBJ2-3; 15 positions match TRBD2. This CDR3 has 15 residues. V dropped 8 bases and J dropped 5; count of bases not matched to a gene: 6. Per the germline V gene, CDR1 is SGHDT and CDR2 is YYEEEE. DNA for the CDR3: TGTGCCAGTGGACTAGCGGGAGGGCCGAGAGATACGCAGTATTTT. This translates into CASGLAGGPRDTQYF.

The chain is built from TRBV19 and TRBJ2-1, with D possibly TRBD1 on 6 matching bases. V dropped 3 bases and J dropped 7 bases, with 19 bases sitting between them. The CDR3 is 16 residues long. The germline V gene encodes CDR1 LNHDA and CDR2 SQIVND (reference sequence). In DNA, the CDR3 is TGTGCCAGTAGTATCGGAAAAGGGGGTGGTAGAAATGAGCAGTTCTTC. Translation gives CASSIGKGGGRNEQFF.

The V gene is TRBV9, the J gene TRBJ2-7; TRBD1 agrees at 9 bases. J was trimmed by 6 bases and V by 1 base; bases with no gene match: 8. The CDR3 covers 15 residues. Looked up from germline, CDR1 is SGDLS and CDR2 is YYNGEE. DNA of the CDR3: TGTGCCAGCAGCGTATTGCCGGGACAGGGCGGCGAGCAGTACTTC. It yields the protein CASSVLPGQGGEQYF.

The CDR3 DNA sequence: TGCGCCAGCAGCGCTGAGACACGCGAGATCTCCTACGAGCAGTACTTC. Its protein is CASSAETREISYEQYF. The rearrangement uses TRBV5-1 and TRBJ2-7; no clear D. Trimming cost V 4 bases and J 0 bases, with 17 bases left between them. Germline V gene sequence: CDR1 SGHRS, CDR2 YFSETQ. The CDR3 extends over 16 amino acids.

V gene TRBV19 combines with J gene TRBJ2-1, with a tentative D call TRBD2 (5 bases). This CDR3 comprises 15 residues. Germline V gives CDR1 LNHDA, CDR2 SQIVND (reference sequence). Trimming cost V 6 bases and J 4 bases, with 16 bases left between them. CDR3 loop: CASRPMSGLYNEQFF. The CDR3 DNA follows: TGTGCCAGTAGACCGATGAGCGGCCTTTACAATGAGCAGTTCTTC.

The chain couples TRBV6-2 or TRBV6-3 to TRBJ1-2; D is unclear. Germline V gene data show CDR1 as MNHEY and CDR2 as SVGEGT. The germline V and J ends were trimmed by 5 bases and 8 bases, with 9 bases remaining between them. The length of the CDR3 is 11 residues. CDR3 coding DNA: TGTGCCAGCAGTCCACCGCCCGGCTACACCTTC. This sequence encodes CASSPPPGYTF.

This clone was detected only once. This chain connects TRBV4-1 to TRBJ2-1, with TRBD2 as a possible D gene (5 bases). Per germline, CDR1 MGHRA and CDR2 YSYEKL. V lost 3 bases and J lost 4, with 19 bases in between. This CDR3 spans 17 amino acids. The DNA of the CDR3 is TGCGCCAGCAGCCAGTCCCCCGCGGGCGTTTCATACAATGAGCAGTTCTTC. Amino acid sequence: CASSQSPAGVSYNEQFF.

The genes are TRBV28 and TRBJ1-1, with D possibly TRBD1 on 6 matching bases. The CDR3 consists of 15 residues. Germline assignment: CDR1 MDHEN and CDR2 SYDVKM. V dropped 5 bases and J dropped 1 base, with 14 bases sitting between them. CDR3 DNA: TGTGCCAGCAGTGCCCCAGGGGCCCCGAACACTGAAGCTTTCTTT. Residues: CASSAPGAPNTEAFF.

This clone was recorded only once. The chain combines TRBV5-5 with TRBJ2-7, with D possibly TRBD2 on 6 matching bases. CDR3 length: 17 amino acids. The V end was cut by 4 bases, the J end by 0 bases, with 20 bases between. Looked up from germline, CDR1 is SGHKS and CDR2 is YYEKEE (reference sequence). CDR3 bases: TGTGCCAGCAGCCCGCAGGCGGGGAGGTTGGTCTCCTACGAGCAGTACTTC. Residues: CASSPQAGRLVSYEQYF.

V and J are TRBV6-5 and TRBJ1-6; 8 positions agree with TRBD1. The V gene's germline CDR1 is MNHEY and CDR2 SVGAGI. The V segment lost 5 bases and the J segment 7 bases; nucleotides outside the gene matches: 7. There are 15 residues in the CDR3. The CDR3 DNA follows: TGTGCCAGCAGTAACGACAGGGGTGGGAATTCACCCCTCCACTTT. This gives the protein CASSNDRGGNSPLHF.

This chain links TRBV11-2 with TRBJ1-4; 8 nucleotides align to TRBD1. V lost 5 bases to trimming and J lost 5 bases; unmatched junction nucleotides: 10. Germline V gene data show CDR1 as SGHAT and CDR2 as FQNNGV. This CDR3 is 16 amino acids long. The CDR3 DNA sequence: TGTGCCAGCAGCATAGGGCACAGGGGGGCCAATGAAAAACTGTTTTTT. This gives the protein CASSIGHRGANEKLFF.

This chain connects TRBV19 to TRBJ2-1; possibly TRBD1 for D (5 bases). The CDR3 runs to 13 residues. CDR1 is LNHDA, CDR2 SQIVND, per germline (reference sequence). V lost 5 bases and J lost 3, with 8 bases in between. The CDR3 is CASSPDSYNEQFF. The CDR3 coding sequence is TGTGCCAGTAGTCCAGACAGCTACAATGAGCAGTTCTTC.

The rearrangement joins TRBV6-6 to TRBJ1-2; no clear D. Trimming left V 6 bases short and J 0 bases short, with 11 bases between. In germline, CDR1 is MNHNY, CDR2 SVGAGI (reference sequence). The CDR3 consists of 14 residues. The CDR3 here is CASSPTRTNYGYTF. In DNA, the CDR3 is TGTGCCAGCAGCCCGACCCGAACTAACTATGGCTACACCTTC.

This clone was observed a single time. The chain carries TRBV5-6 and TRBJ2-1; D possibly corresponds to TRBD2 (6 bases). Deletions cut 1 base from V and 0 bases from J, with 11 bases between. This CDR3 has 16 residues. Germline CDR1 SGHDT, CDR2 YYEEEE. CDR3 nucleotides: TGTGCCAGCAGCTTGTCAGGAGGGATCTCCTACAATGAGCAGTTCTTC. It codes for CASSLSGGISYNEQFF.

The chain uses TRBV5-1 and TRBJ1-2, with TRBD1 matching over 11 bases. The J segment lost 8 bases and the V segment lost 4 bases, leaving 7 bases of the junction unmatched. CDR3 length equals 14 residues. CDR1 and CDR2 from the germline V gene are SGHRS and YFSETQ. The CDR3 DNA reads TGCGCCAGCAGCCCTGGACAGGGGGCGGACGGCTACACCTTC. This encodes CASSPGQGADGYTF. The variable domain in full, completed from reference TRBV5-1 and TRBJ1-2, reads KAGVTQTPRYLIKTRGQQVTLSCSPISGHRSVSWYQQTPGQGLQFLFEYFSETQRNKGNFPGRFSGRQFSNSRSEMNVSTLELGDSALYLCASSPGQGADGYTFGSGTRLTVV.